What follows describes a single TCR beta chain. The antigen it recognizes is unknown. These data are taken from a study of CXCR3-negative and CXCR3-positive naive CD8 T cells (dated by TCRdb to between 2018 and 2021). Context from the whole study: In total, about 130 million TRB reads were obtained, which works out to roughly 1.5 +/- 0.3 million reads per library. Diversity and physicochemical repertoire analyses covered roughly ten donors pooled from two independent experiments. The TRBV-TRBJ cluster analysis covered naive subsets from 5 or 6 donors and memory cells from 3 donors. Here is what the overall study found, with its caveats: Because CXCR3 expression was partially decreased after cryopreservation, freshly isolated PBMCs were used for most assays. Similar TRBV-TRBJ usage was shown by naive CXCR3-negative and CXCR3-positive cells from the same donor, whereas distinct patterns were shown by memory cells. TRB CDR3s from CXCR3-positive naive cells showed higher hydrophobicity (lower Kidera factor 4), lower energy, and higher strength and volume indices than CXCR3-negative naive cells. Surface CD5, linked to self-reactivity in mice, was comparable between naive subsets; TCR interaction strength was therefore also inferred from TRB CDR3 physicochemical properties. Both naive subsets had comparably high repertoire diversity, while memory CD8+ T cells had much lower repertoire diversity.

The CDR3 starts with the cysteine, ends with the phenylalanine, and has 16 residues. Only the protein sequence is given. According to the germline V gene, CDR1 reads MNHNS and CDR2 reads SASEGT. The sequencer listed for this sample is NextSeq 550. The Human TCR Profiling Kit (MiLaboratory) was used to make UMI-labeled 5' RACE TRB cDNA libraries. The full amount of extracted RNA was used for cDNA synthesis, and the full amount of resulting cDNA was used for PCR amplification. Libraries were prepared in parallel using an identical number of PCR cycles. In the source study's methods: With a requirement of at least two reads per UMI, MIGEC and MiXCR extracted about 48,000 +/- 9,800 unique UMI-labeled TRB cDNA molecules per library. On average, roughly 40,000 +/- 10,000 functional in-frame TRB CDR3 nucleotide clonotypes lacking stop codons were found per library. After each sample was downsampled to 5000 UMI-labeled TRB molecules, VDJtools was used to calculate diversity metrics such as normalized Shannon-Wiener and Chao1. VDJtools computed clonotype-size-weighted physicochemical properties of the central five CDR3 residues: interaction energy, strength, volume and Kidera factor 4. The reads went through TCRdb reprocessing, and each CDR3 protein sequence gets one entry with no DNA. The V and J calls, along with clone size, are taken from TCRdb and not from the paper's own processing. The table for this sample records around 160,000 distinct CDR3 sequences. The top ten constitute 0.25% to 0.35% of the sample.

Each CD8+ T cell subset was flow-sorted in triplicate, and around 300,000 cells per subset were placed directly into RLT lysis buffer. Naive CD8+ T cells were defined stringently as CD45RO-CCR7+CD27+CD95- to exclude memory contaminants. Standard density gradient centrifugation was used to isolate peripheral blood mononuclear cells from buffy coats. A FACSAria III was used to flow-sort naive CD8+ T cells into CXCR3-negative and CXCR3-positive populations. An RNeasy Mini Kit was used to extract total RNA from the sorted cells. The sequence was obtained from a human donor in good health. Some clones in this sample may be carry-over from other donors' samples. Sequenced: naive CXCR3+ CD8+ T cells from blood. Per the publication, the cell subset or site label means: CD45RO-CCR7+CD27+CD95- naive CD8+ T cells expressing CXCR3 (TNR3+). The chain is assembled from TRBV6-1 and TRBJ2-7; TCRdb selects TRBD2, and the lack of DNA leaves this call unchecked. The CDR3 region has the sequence CASSEGVASSSYEQYF.